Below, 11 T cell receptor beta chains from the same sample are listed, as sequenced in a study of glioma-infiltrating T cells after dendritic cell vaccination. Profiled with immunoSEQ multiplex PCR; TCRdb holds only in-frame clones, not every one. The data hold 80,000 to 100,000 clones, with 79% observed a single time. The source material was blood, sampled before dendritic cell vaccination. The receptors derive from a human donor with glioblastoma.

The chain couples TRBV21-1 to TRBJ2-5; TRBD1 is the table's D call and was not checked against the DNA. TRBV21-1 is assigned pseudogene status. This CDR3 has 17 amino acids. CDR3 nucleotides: TGTGCCAGCAGCGGCGACGGACAGGGTCTAACGGGAGAGACCCAGTACTTC. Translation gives CASSGDGQGLTGETQYF.

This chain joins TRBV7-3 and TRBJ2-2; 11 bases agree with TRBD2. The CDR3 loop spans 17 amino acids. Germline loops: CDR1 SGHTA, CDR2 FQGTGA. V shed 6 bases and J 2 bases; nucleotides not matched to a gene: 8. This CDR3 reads CASRSDSGGANTGELFF. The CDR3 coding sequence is TGTGCCAGCAGGTCGGATAGCGGGGGGGCAAACACCGGGGAGCTGTTTTTT.

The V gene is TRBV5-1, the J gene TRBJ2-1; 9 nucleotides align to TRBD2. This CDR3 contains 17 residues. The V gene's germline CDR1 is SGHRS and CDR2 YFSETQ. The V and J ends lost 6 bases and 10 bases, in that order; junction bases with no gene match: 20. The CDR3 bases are TGCGCCAGCACCCGGGATCCGGCTAGCGGGGAGACTTTGGAGCAGTTCTTC. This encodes CASTRDPASGETLEQFF.

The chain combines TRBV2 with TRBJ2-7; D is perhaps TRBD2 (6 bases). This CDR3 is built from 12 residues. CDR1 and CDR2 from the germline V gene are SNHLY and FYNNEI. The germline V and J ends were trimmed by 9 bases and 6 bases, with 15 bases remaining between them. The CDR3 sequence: CASAPSGPEQYF. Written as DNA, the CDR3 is TGTGCCAGTGCCCCCAGCGGGCCCGAGCAGTACTTC.

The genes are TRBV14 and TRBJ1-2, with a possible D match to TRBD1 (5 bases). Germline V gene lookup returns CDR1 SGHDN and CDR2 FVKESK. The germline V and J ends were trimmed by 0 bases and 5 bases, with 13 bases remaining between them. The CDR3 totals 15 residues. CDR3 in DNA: TGTGCCAGCAGCCAAGAGGTCCAGGGACTGTATGGCTACACCTTC. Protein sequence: CASSQEVQGLYGYTF.

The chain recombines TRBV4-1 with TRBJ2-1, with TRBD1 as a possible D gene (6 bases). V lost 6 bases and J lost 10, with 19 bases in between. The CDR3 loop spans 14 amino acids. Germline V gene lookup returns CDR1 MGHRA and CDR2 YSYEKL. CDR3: CASRHPNRAREQFF. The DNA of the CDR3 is TGCGCCAGCAGACATCCTAACAGGGCACGGGAGCAGTTCTTC.

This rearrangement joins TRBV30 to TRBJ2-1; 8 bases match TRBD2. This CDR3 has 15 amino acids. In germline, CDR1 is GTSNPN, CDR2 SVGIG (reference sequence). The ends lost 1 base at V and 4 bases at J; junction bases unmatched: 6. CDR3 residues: CAWSDERGRYNEQFF. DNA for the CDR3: TGTGCCTGGAGTGACGAGCGGGGGAGGTACAATGAGCAGTTCTTC.

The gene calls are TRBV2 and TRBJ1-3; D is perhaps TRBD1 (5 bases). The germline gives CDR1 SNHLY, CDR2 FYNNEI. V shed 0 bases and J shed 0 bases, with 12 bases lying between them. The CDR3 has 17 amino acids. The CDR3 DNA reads TGTGCCAGCAGTGAAGCCGGAGGGGAACTCTCTGGAAACACCATATATTTT. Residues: CASSEAGGELSGNTIYF.

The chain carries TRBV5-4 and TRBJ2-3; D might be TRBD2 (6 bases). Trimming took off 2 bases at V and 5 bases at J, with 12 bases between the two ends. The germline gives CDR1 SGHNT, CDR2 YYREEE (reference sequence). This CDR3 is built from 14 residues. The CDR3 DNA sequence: TGTGCCAGCAGCTTCCGGGACTTAAAAGATACGCAGTATTTT. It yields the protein CASSFRDLKDTQYF.

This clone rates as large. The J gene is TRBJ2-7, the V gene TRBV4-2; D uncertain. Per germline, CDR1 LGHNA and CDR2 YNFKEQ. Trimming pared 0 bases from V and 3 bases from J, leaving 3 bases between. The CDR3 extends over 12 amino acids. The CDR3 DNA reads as TGTGCCAGCAGCCAAGATAACTACGAGCAGTACTTC. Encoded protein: CASSQDNYEQYF.

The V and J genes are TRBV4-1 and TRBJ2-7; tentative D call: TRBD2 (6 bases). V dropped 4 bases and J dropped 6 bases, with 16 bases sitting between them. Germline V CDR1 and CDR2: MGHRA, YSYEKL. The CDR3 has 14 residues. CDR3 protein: CASSLKAGRLEQYF. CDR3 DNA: TGCGCCAGCAGCCTAAAAGCGGGTCGGCTCGAGCAGTACTTC.